The rows below give T cell receptor beta chains drawn from one sample of a study of Graves' ophthalmopathy and Graves' hyperthyroidism. MiXCR, applied by TCRdb to the multiplex PCR reads, yields one record per CDR3 protein. The data show about 400,000 distinct CDR3 sequences, with 20% to 25% seen just once and 2.5% to 3% held by the top ten. The specimen sequenced was peripheral blood. All receptors derive from a woman aged 18-29 years with stable Graves' hyperthyroidism. The CDR3 runs from the conserved cysteine through the conserved F or W. The order of the fields is D gene, V gene, CDR3 length, J gene, clone size, CDR3 protein, CDR3 DNA. D genes are given only for firm matches. The size entry is marked missing in some rows and otherwise reads once, few, many or a size class.

d_call: NA
v_call: TRBV19
cdr3_length: 12
j_call: TRBJ1-5
clone_size: few
cdr3_aa: CASSIYEQPQHF
cdr3_nt: TGTGCCAGTAGTATATACGAGCAGCCCCAGCATTTT

d_call: NA
v_call: TRBV6-2/TRBV6-3
cdr3_length: 15
j_call: TRBJ1-5
clone_size: many
cdr3_aa: CASRDTTRANQPQHF
cdr3_nt: TGTGCCAGCAGAGATACGACGAGGGCGAATCAGCCCCAGCATTTT

d_call: NA
v_call: TRBV2
cdr3_length: 13
j_call: TRBJ2-2
clone_size: NA
cdr3_aa: CASSEMRSGELFF
cdr3_nt: TGTGCCAGCAGTGAGATGAGATCCGGGGAGCTGTTTTTT

d_call: NA
v_call: TRBV10-3
cdr3_length: 13
j_call: TRBJ2-7
clone_size: many
cdr3_aa: CAIADRSSYEQYF
cdr3_nt: TGTGCCATCGCTGACAGGTCTTCCTACGAGCAGTACTTC

d_call: TRBD2
v_call: TRBV29-1
cdr3_length: 14
j_call: TRBJ2-5
clone_size: many
cdr3_aa: CSVELAGVYETQYF
cdr3_nt: TGCAGCGTTGAGCTAGCGGGAGTCTATGAGACCCAGTACTTC

d_call: NA
v_call: TRBV29-1
cdr3_length: 13
j_call: TRBJ1-1
clone_size: many
cdr3_aa: CSVSGALNTEAFF
cdr3_nt: TGCAGCGTTTCAGGGGCCCTTAACACTGAAGCTTTCTTT

d_call: TRBD1
v_call: TRBV2
cdr3_length: 17
j_call: TRBJ1-2
clone_size: many
cdr3_aa: CASSVLRTGSADYGYTF
cdr3_nt: TGTGCCAGCAGTGTTCTTCGGACAGGGAGTGCTGACTATGGCTACACCTTC

d_call: NA
v_call: TRBV12-3/TRBV12-4
cdr3_length: 12
j_call: TRBJ2-2
clone_size: NA
cdr3_aa: CASSFSSGELFF
cdr3_nt: TGTGCCAGCAGTTTCTCTTCCGGGGAGCTGTTTTTT

d_call: NA
v_call: TRBV20-1
cdr3_length: 13
j_call: TRBJ1-1
clone_size: few
cdr3_aa: CSALRGPGTEAFF
cdr3_nt: TGCAGTGCTCTAAGGGGCCCAGGCACTGAAGCTTTCTTT

d_call: NA
v_call: TRBV15
cdr3_length: 13
j_call: TRBJ2-7
clone_size: NA
cdr3_aa: CATSREPSYEQYF
cdr3_nt: TGTGCCACCAGCAGAGAACCGTCCTACGAGCAGTACTTC

d_call: NA
v_call: TRBV5-5
cdr3_length: 16
j_call: TRBJ1-2
clone_size: many
cdr3_aa: CASSLGGGRTNYGYTF
cdr3_nt: TGTGCCAGCAGCTTGGGTGGGGGACGCACTAACTATGGCTACACCTTC

d_call: NA
v_call: TRBV6-2/TRBV6-3
cdr3_length: 14
j_call: TRBJ2-5
clone_size: NA
cdr3_aa: CAISAAGSQETQYF
cdr3_nt: TGTGCCATCAGTGCGGCTGGTAGCCAAGAGACCCAGTACTTC

d_call: NA
v_call: TRBV5-5
cdr3_length: 15
j_call: TRBJ1-2
clone_size: many
cdr3_aa: CASRAWGSYNYGYTF
cdr3_nt: TGTGCCAGCAGAGCTTGGGGTTCCTATAACTATGGCTACACCTTC

d_call: TRBD2
v_call: TRBV7-6
cdr3_length: 12
j_call: TRBJ2-7
clone_size: NA
cdr3_aa: CASTRGDNEQYF
cdr3_nt: TGTGCCAGCACCCGGGGGGATAACGAGCAGTACTTC

d_call: TRBD1
v_call: TRBV20-1
cdr3_length: 19
j_call: TRBJ1-5
clone_size: NA
cdr3_aa: CSARGWRQGASWSNQPQHF
cdr3_nt: TGCAGTGCAAGGGGGTGGCGACAGGGGGCAAGTTGGAGCAATCAGCCCCAGCATTTT

d_call: NA
v_call: TRBV28
cdr3_length: 16
j_call: TRBJ2-7
clone_size: many
cdr3_aa: CASSRRLAVVGTEQYF
cdr3_nt: TGTGCCAGCAGTCGACGATTAGCGGTGGTGGGCACCGAGCAGTACTTC

d_call: NA
v_call: TRBV9
cdr3_length: 14
j_call: TRBJ2-7
clone_size: many
cdr3_aa: CASSVTGLAYEQYF
cdr3_nt: TGTGCCAGCAGCGTTACAGGGTTAGCCTACGAGCAGTACTTC